The 10 T cell receptor beta chains below all came from one sample that was sequenced in a study of cytomegalovirus exposure and HLA in healthy donors. With 60 Vbeta and 13 Jbeta primers, the PCR was carried out. Libraries were prepared by immunoSEQ multiplex PCR; TCRdb keeps only in-frame clonotypes and omits some of them. The sample has about 150,000 clones, just over 75% seen once. Material for sequencing was PBMCs. The receptor set was obtained from a woman in her thirties in good health and CMV-seropositive.

The sample holds one count of this clone. This chain connects TRBV5-1 to TRBJ2-7, with TRBD1 matching over 8 bases. V was pared by 1 base and J by 3 bases, with 12 bases of the junction left unmatched. Per germline, CDR1 SGHRS and CDR2 YFSETQ. The CDR3 runs 17 residues. The CDR3 region is CASSLWAGGPSLYEQYF. The DNA of the CDR3 is TGCGCCAGCAGCTTGTGGGCAGGGGGCCCCTCTCTCTACGAGCAGTACTTC.

The table lists this clone with a count of one. The chain combines TRBV2 with TRBJ1-2; TRBD1 agrees at 9 bases. This CDR3 region has 12 residues. Germline CDR1 SNHLY, CDR2 FYNNEI. V dropped 7 bases and J dropped 6; count of bases not matched to a gene: 3. The CDR3 spells CASTWTGDGYTF. The CDR3 DNA follows: TGTGCCAGCACCTGGACAGGGGATGGCTACACCTTC.

The chain has TRBV6-5 and TRBJ2-7, with 10 bases identical to TRBD2. V shed 2 bases and J 2 bases; nucleotides not matched to a gene: 3. In germline, CDR1 is MNHEY, CDR2 SVGAGI. This CDR3 contains 15 residues. CDR3 coding DNA: TGTGCCAGCAGTTACACAGGACTAGCGGCCTACGAGCAGTACTTC. Translated, it gives CASSYTGLAAYEQYF.

J is TRBJ1-1 and V is TRBV5-1, with TRBD1 as a possible D gene (5 bases). V dropped 4 bases and J dropped 3 bases, with 13 bases sitting between them. The CDR3 consists of 14 residues. Germline CDR1 is SGHRS and CDR2 is YFSETQ. CDR3: CASSALQVHTEAFF. CDR3 nucleotides: TGCGCCAGCAGCGCACTACAGGTACACACTGAAGCTTTCTTT.

The rearrangement links TRBV6-1 to TRBJ1-2; D unresolved. Between the trimmed V and J ends, which lost 1 base and 4 bases, there was a span of 7 bases. The CDR3 is 13 amino acids. Looked up from germline, CDR1 is MNHNS and CDR2 is SASEGT. CDR3 in amino acids: CASSEGGRYGYTF. The CDR3 DNA follows: TGTGCCAGCAGTGAAGGAGGGCGCTATGGCTACACCTTC.

The chain carries TRBV25-1 and TRBJ2-5, with 9 bases that match TRBD1. The J segment lost 1 base and the V segment lost 5 bases, leaving 5 bases of the junction unmatched. The CDR3 length is 15 residues. CDR1 is MGHDK and CDR2 is SYGVNS in the germline V gene. CDR3 residues: CASSPGTGSQETQYF. Here the CDR3 DNA reads TGTGCCAGCAGTCCCGGGACAGGGAGCCAAGAGACCCAGTACTTC.

The gene calls are TRBV29-1 and TRBJ2-1, with D possibly being TRBD2 (6 bases). The CDR3 has 12 amino acids. CDR1 is SQVTM, CDR2 ANQGSEA, per germline. Trimming took 0 bases from V and 10 from J, leaving 10 bases between them. Written as DNA, the CDR3 is TGCAGCGTTGAAGAGACTAGGAGAGAGCAGTTCTTC. This gives the protein CSVEETRREQFF.

Here the CDR3 DNA reads TGCGCCAGCAGCTTGGGGGGACTTTCTAGCACAGATACGCAGTATTTT. Its translation: CASSLGGLSSTDTQYF. V usage is TRBV5-1 and J usage is TRBJ2-3; weak D call: TRBD2 (6 bases). The V and J ends lost 0 bases and 0 bases respectively, with 11 bases between them. Germline CDR1 reads SGHRS; CDR2 reads YFSETQ. The CDR3 is 16 amino acids.

DNA of the CDR3: TGTGCCAGCAGCGTCGGGACAGGATTGTACCAAGAGACCCAGTACTTC. Translated, it gives CASSVGTGLYQETQYF. The chain uses TRBV9 and TRBJ2-5, with 8 bases that match TRBD1. Germline V CDR1 and CDR2: SGDLS, YYNGEE. J gave up 0 bases and V 2 bases, and 6 bases lay outside the gene matches. The CDR3 extends over 16 amino acids.

The V call is TRBV30, the J call TRBJ2-7, with D possibly being TRBD1 (6 bases). Germline assignment: CDR1 GTSNPN and CDR2 SVGIG (reference sequence). V was cut by 4 bases and J by 5 bases, with 12 bases left in between. The CDR3 has 12 amino acids. DNA of the CDR3: TGTGCCTGGACCACAGAGGGGGACGAGCAGTACTTC. Residues: CAWTTEGDEQYF.